This T cell receptor beta chain was observed in a study of blood T cell repertoires in COVID-19. Overall study: From T cells, B-cell-depleted T cells, or PBMCs came the material, which was cDNA or gDNA.

CDR1 MNHNY and CDR2 SVGAGI come from the germline V gene (reference sequence). Trimming left V 0 bases short and J 5 bases short, with 10 bases between. The CDR3 extends over 14 amino acids. Assay: immunoSEQ multiplex PCR; the TCRdb copy retains only in-frame clones and omits some. The table has under 200,000 clones, around 80% seen once; the top ten hold roughly 8%. Material for sequencing was peripheral blood. The sequence derives from a man aged 60 to 69 with acute or convalescent COVID-19. The chain has TRBV6-6 and TRBJ1-1; D is unclear. In DNA, the CDR3 is TGTGCCAGCAGTTACTCTATGGGAGTTACTGAAGCTTTCTTT. Translation: CASSYSMGVTEAFF.